This is a list of T cell receptor beta chains from one sample in a study of T cells after yellow fever vaccination. Each CDR3 protein is one row after TCRdb ran MiXCR on the 5' RACE reads. The profile shows around 350,000 distinct CDR3 sequences, around a tenth of them singletons. The sequences come from PBMCs, collected on the day of the first yellow fever vaccination. These receptors came from a man aged 18 to 29 who received the YFV17D yellow fever vaccine. The CDR3 runs from the conserved cysteine through the conserved F or W. The D gene is left open where the match is weak. The listing skips clone size in some rows; elsewhere it reads once, few, many or a size class.

j_gene | d_gene | abundance | v_gene | CDR3nt | CDR3aa
TRBJ2-2 | NA | NA | TRBV4-2 | TGTGCCAGCAGCCAAGAGTATTCTAGCCCCGGGGAGCTGTTTTTT | CASSQEYSSPGELFF
TRBJ1-2 | NA | few | TRBV5-1 | TGCGCCAGCAGCTTGGACGGCTTCTATGGCTACACCTTC | CASSLDGFYGYTF
TRBJ1-4 | NA | few | TRBV5-5 | TGTGCCAGCAGCCAACAGTTTAATGAAAAACTGTTTTTT | CASSQQFNEKLFF
TRBJ2-7 | NA | NA | TRBV29-1 | TGCAGCGTTGAAAGGGACCCGTCCTCGAACGAGCAGTACTTC | CSVERDPSSNEQYF
TRBJ1-5 | NA | few | TRBV25-1 | TGTGCCAGCGCTCCGGGACATACGTACAATCAGCCCCAGCATTTT | CASAPGHTYNQPQHF
TRBJ2-1 | NA | few | TRBV5-1 | TGCGCCAGCAGCGGAGACAGCCCGAGTGAGCAGTTCTTC | CASSGDSPSEQFF
TRBJ2-6 | NA | NA | TRBV9 | TGTGCCAGCAGCAAGGACGCGCGCTCTGGGGCCAACGTCCTGACTTTC | CASSKDARSGANVLTF
TRBJ1-1 | TRBD1 | many | TRBV12-3/TRBV12-4 | TGTGCCAGCAGTTGGGGACAGCTGATGAACACTGAAGCTTTCTTT | CASSWGQLMNTEAFF
TRBJ2-3 | NA | few | TRBV3-1 | TGTGCCAGCAGCCACTCGCTATTTAGCGGGACAGATTCAGATACGCAGTATTTT | CASSHSLFSGTDSDTQYF
TRBJ2-3 | NA | few | TRBV2 | TGTGCCAGTCTCGGAATAACCTTCGGCACATACACAGATACGCAGTATTTT | CASLGITFGTYTDTQYF
TRBJ2-4 | NA | few | TRBV7-9 | TGTGCCAGCAGAAGCGACAGGCAGGGAAACATTCAGTACTTC | CASRSDRQGNIQYF
TRBJ1-1 | NA | few | TRBV19 | TGTGCCAGTACCTCCGGGGTAGGAAGGTTCACTCTGAACACTGAAGCTTTCTTT | CASTSGVGRFTLNTEAFF
TRBJ2-3 | TRBD2 | NA | TRBV11-2 | TGTGCCAGCAGCTTAAATCGAGCGGGGGGGCGTGGAGATACGCAGTATTTT | CASSLNRAGGRGDTQYF
TRBJ2-5 | TRBD1 | few | TRBV4-3 | TGCGCCAGCAGCCGAGCAGGGGGTCGACAAGGGGAGACCCAGTACTTC | CASSRAGGRQGETQYF
TRBJ2-7 | NA | NA | TRBV4-1 | TGCGCCAGCAGCCAAAGGGGCTCAGGGGATTACGAGCAGTACTTC | CASSQRGSGDYEQYF
TRBJ2-5 | NA | NA | TRBV7-9 | TGTGCCGCCGGGGTTACCGAAGAGACCCAGTACTTC | CAAGVTEETQYF
TRBJ1-5 | NA | NA | TRBV2 | TGTGCCAGCAGGGATCCTCAGAGGCCCCAGCATTTT | CASRDPQRPQHF
TRBJ2-3 | TRBD1 | few | TRBV9 | TGTGCCAGCAGCGGACGGAGACAGGGAAAGTCTTCGGACCCCCTTACAACACTGCAGTATTTT | CASSGRRQGKSSDPLTTLQYF
TRBJ2-3 | NA | NA | TRBV14 | TGTGCCAGCAGCGCTAGGACACTTAGCACAGATACGCAGTATTTT | CASSARTLSTDTQYF
TRBJ1-3 | NA | NA | TRBV12-3/TRBV12-4 | TGTGCCAGCACCTTGGGAGGGGGAAACACCATATATTTT | CASTLGGGNTIYF
TRBJ2-7 | TRBD1 | many | TRBV7-2 | TGTGCCAGCAGCTCTGGGACAGGGTGGGAGCAGTACTTC | CASSSGTGWEQYF
TRBJ2-5 | TRBD1 | many | TRBV12-3/TRBV12-4 | TGTGCCAGCAGTTCGTCCGGGACAGCGTTACAAGAGACCCAGTACTTC | CASSSSGTALQETQYF
TRBJ2-1 | TRBD2 | NA | TRBV4-3 | TGCGCCAGCAGCCAAGGCGGCGGGGGGGCACTCGTGGAGCAGTTCTTC | CASSQGGGGALVEQFF
TRBJ2-6 | TRBD1 | NA | TRBV6-5 | TGTGCCAGCAGTTACACGATTACAGGGGCTGGGGCCAACGTCCTGACTTTC | CASSYTITGAGANVLTF
TRBJ2-5 | NA | many | TRBV24-1 | TGTGCCACCAGTGACCCAAGGGCGACGGAGACCCAGTACTTC | CATSDPRATETQYF
TRBJ2-1 | TRBD2 | few | TRBV7-6 | TGTGCCAGCAGCTTCCAAGCGGGGGCCAAGGCGAATGAGCAGTTCTTC | CASSFQAGAKANEQFF
TRBJ1-3 | NA | NA | TRBV27 | TGTGCCAGCAGTTTATCTAGGAGGGGAACTGGAAACACCATATATTTT | CASSLSRRGTGNTIYF
TRBJ2-3 | NA | NA | TRBV10-3 | TGTGCCACCTCCCCGCTGACAGGCTCCACAGATACGCAGTATTTT | CATSPLTGSTDTQYF
TRBJ2-1 | NA | few | TRBV5-4 | TGTGCCAGCAGCTTAGACAGACATGAGCAGTTCTTC | CASSLDRHEQFF
TRBJ2-1 | TRBD2 | few | TRBV4-1 | TGCGCCAGCAGCTACCTAGCGGGGGGGCCTAAGTTCTTC | CASSYLAGGPKFF
TRBJ1-5 | NA | few | TRBV19 | TGTGCCAGTAGTATAGCGAGCAATCAGCCCCAGCATTTT | CASSIASNQPQHF
TRBJ1-1 | NA | few | TRBV6-2/TRBV6-3 | TGTGCCAGCACCCCAAGGGGGAACACTGAAGCTTTCTTT | CASTPRGNTEAFF
TRBJ1-2 | TRBD1 | few | TRBV19 | TGTGCCAGTAGTAACGGACAGGGGTACGCGGCTAACTATGGCTACACCTTC | CASSNGQGYAANYGYTF
TRBJ2-1 | NA | many | TRBV5-1 | TGTGCCAGCAGTTTAAGCTCCTACAATGAGCAGTTCTTC | CASSLSSYNEQFF
TRBJ1-6 | NA | NA | TRBV18 | TGTGCCAGCTCCCCCGGACAGCATTATAATTCACCCCTCCACTTT | CASSPGQHYNSPLHF
TRBJ1-4 | NA | NA | TRBV7-9 | TGTGCCAGCAGCCCCCAGTCGGCATTGGAAAAACTGTTTTTT | CASSPQSALEKLFF
TRBJ1-2 | NA | NA | TRBV6-1 | TGTGCCAGCAGGCCTCCCGGGACGCCGAGTGCTGGCTACACCTTC | CASRPPGTPSAGYTF
TRBJ2-5 | NA | NA | TRBV15 | TGTTCCACCAGCAGAGAACAGGGTGAGACCCAGTACTTC | CSTSREQGETQYF
TRBJ2-2 | NA | few | TRBV6-5 | TGTGCCAGCAGACCCCGAGGAGGGGCGATGTTTTTT | CASRPRGGAMFF
TRBJ2-3 | NA | few | TRBV11-3 | TGTGCCAGCAGCCCCGGTGGCAGCCTCACAGATACGCAGTATTTT | CASSPGGSLTDTQYF
TRBJ2-4 | TRBD2 | many | TRBV5-1 | TGCGCCAGCAGCCCAGGACTAGGTGCGAACATTCAGTACTTC | CASSPGLGANIQYF
TRBJ1-5 | TRBD1 | NA | TRBV28 | TGTGCCAGCAGTTTGGGGTTTGGGACAGGCCTTAATCAGCCCCAGCATTTT | CASSLGFGTGLNQPQHF
TRBJ2-5 | NA | few | TRBV18 | TGTGCCAGCTCACACGCAGGAAGGGTCAGACTGGGCGGGTCGACCCAGTACTTC | CASSHAGRVRLGGSTQYF
TRBJ1-1 | NA | many | TRBV12-3/TRBV12-4 | TGTGCCAGCAGTTTTTATGAGGGAAGCACTGAAGCTTTCTTT | CASSFYEGSTEAFF
TRBJ2-3 | NA | NA | TRBV7-2 | TGTGCCAGCAGCCGCCCCGGATCAGGGACAGATACGCAGTATTTT | CASSRPGSGTDTQYF
TRBJ2-7 | NA | many | TRBV7-2 | TGTGCCAGCAGCCTCTATAGGACACTAGCCTACGAGCAGTACTTC | CASSLYRTLAYEQYF
TRBJ2-1 | NA | few | TRBV19 | TGTGCCAGCACTGGGCGCGGGGTTTCGAATGAGCAGTTCTTC | CASTGRGVSNEQFF
TRBJ1-3 | NA | NA | TRBV29-1 | TGCAGCGTCCGGGAAGGGTCTACCTCTGGAAACACCATATATTTT | CSVREGSTSGNTIYF
TRBJ2-7 | TRBD2 | NA | TRBV3-1 | TGTGCCAGCAGCCAAGTGGTAGGGGAGGGCGAGCAGTACTTC | CASSQVVGEGEQYF
TRBJ1-2 | NA | NA | TRBV5-6 | TGTGCCAGCAGCCTATACGGTCGGAGCGATGTTTATGGCTACACCTTC | CASSLYGRSDVYGYTF
TRBJ2-2 | TRBD1 | NA | TRBV10-3 | TGTGCCATCAGTGAGGGGCAGGGGGCGGCCTCCGGGGAGCTGTTTTTT | CAISEGQGAASGELFF
TRBJ1-5 | NA | NA | TRBV20-1 | TGCTGTGCTAGAGAACTTATAATTATTAGCAATCAGCCCCAGCATTTT | CCARELIIISNQPQHF